These T cell receptor beta chains were read from a single sample in a study of T cells in Graves' hyperthyroidism and ophthalmopathy. TCRdb ran MiXCR on the multiplex PCR reads and lists one entry per CDR3 protein. The table includes about 160,000 distinct CDR3 sequences, roughly 9.4% detected once. The sequenced sample consisted of blood. These receptors all stem from a woman in her late teens or twenties with Graves' hyperthyroidism that later progressed to Graves' ophthalmopathy. Both conserved end residues are part of each CDR3. The D gene is left open where the match is weak. Clone size appears in some rows only: once, few, many, or a class for an expanded clone.

J gene	clone size	D gene	V gene	CDR3 protein	CDR3 DNA
TRBJ2-1	.	.	TRBV6-2/TRBV6-3	CASSYSRGSEQFF	TGTGCCAGCAGTTACTCGAGGGGGAGTGAGCAGTTCTTC
TRBJ1-2	.	.	TRBV19	CASSIYSTDYGYTF	TGTGCCAGTAGTATATACTCGACCGACTATGGCTACACCTTC
TRBJ2-7	many	TRBD2	TRBV20-1	CSASRLAGLTYEQYF	TGCAGTGCTAGTCGTCTAGCGGGTCTGACCTACGAGCAGTACTTC
TRBJ2-1	few	.	TRBV12-3/TRBV12-4	CASSPRRVGRNEQFF	TGTGCCAGCAGTCCCCGGAGGGTGGGCCGGAATGAGCAGTTCTTC
TRBJ1-5	many	.	TRBV7-8	CASSPNSQIKPQHF	TGTGCCAGCAGCCCAAACAGCCAAATCAAGCCCCAGCATTTT
TRBJ1-5	many	.	TRBV6-6	CASSYLTGFDGSNQPQHF	TGTGCCAGCAGTTACTTAACAGGATTCGACGGAAGCAATCAGCCCCAGCATTTT
TRBJ1-1	.	.	TRBV4-2	CASSPQSNTEAFF	TGTGCCAGCAGCCCTCAGTCCAACACTGAAGCTTTCTTT
TRBJ2-1	few	.	TRBV9	CASSVDGMERNEQFF	TGTGCCAGCAGCGTAGACGGGATGGAACGGAATGAGCAGTTCTTC
TRBJ1-5	many	TRBD1	TRBV28	CASRYRQGTNQPQHF	TGTGCCAGCAGATACCGACAGGGGACTAATCAGCCCCAGCATTTT
TRBJ2-3	many	TRBD2	TRBV20-1	CSAIPSGSMADTQYF	TGCAGTGCTATTCCTAGCGGGAGCATGGCAGATACGCAGTATTTT
TRBJ2-7	many	.	TRBV29-1	CSGKTGSYEQYF	TGCAGCGGTAAGACAGGCTCCTACGAGCAGTACTTC
TRBJ2-7	many	.	TRBV30	CAIGLVPGGEQYF	TGTGCTATCGGGCTAGTTCCCGGGGGAGAGCAGTACTTC
TRBJ1-1	many	TRBD1	TRBV30	CAWKAGTANTEAFF	TGTGCCTGGAAGGCCGGGACAGCGAACACTGAAGCTTTCTTT
TRBJ2-7	many	.	TRBV3-1	CASSHPVISSYEQYF	TGTGCCAGCAGCCATCCAGTCATAAGCTCCTACGAGCAGTACTTC
TRBJ2-1	many	.	TRBV18	CASSLTNEQFF	TGTGCCAGCTCACTGACCAATGAGCAGTTCTTC
TRBJ1-1	many	.	TRBV7-9	CASSLVRRYTDLGTEAFF	TGTGCCAGCAGCTTAGTCCGTCGGTACACGGACCTTGGCACTGAAGCTTTCTTT
TRBJ1-1	many	TRBD1	TRBV29-1	CTYYDRGVANTEAFF	TGCACGTATTATGACAGGGGGGTCGCGAACACTGAAGCTTTCTTT
TRBJ2-1	few	.	TRBV29-1	CSVEDWEKRSPRDEQFF	TGCAGCGTTGAAGACTGGGAGAAGCGGAGCCCTAGGGATGAGCAGTTCTTC
TRBJ1-6	many	.	TRBV20-1	CSARQGRSDSPLHF	TGCAGTGCTAGGCAGGGAAGGTCGGATTCACCCCTCCACTTT
TRBJ1-6	few	.	TRBV3-1	CASSQDYRDIHNSPLHF	TGTGCCAGCAGCCAAGACTACAGGGATATTCATAATTCACCCCTCCACTTT
TRBJ2-7	many	.	TRBV11-2	CASSLEVEGTYEQYF	TGTGCCAGCAGCTTAGAAGTTGAGGGAACCTACGAGCAGTACTTC
TRBJ2-1	few	.	TRBV20-1	CSTGAGLVEQFF	TGCTCAACCGGGGCAGGGCTCGTCGAGCAGTTCTTC
TRBJ1-3	few	.	TRBV29-1	CSVGGSRITIYF	TGTAGCGTTGGGGGGAGTAGAATCACCATATATTTT
TRBJ1-2	many	TRBD1	TRBV7-2	CASSSLPQDRASLGYTF	TGTGCCAGCAGCTCCTTGCCCCAGGACAGGGCTTCCCTAGGCTACACCTTC
TRBJ2-3	many	TRBD2	TRBV2	CASSEGSGAGTDTQYF	TGTGCCAGCAGTGAGGGTAGCGGGGCTGGGACAGATACGCAGTATTTT
TRBJ2-3	many	.	TRBV11-2	CASSWAGERVADTQYF	TGTGCCAGCAGCTGGGCCGGGGAGCGGGTGGCAGATACGCAGTATTTT
TRBJ2-7	many	TRBD2	TRBV28	CASSLIGTNSYEQYF	TGTGCCAGCAGTTTGATTGGGACTAATTCCTACGAGCAGTACTTC
TRBJ1-2	many	.	TRBV30	CAWSVLGGIYGYTF	TGTGCCTGGAGTGTATTAGGGGGAATATATGGCTACACCTTC